This T cell receptor beta chain was retrieved from a study of control samples from healthy donors and cancer patients. Germline CDR1 and CDR2: SEHNR and FQNEAQ (reference sequence). The CDR3 length is 14 residues. Trimming removed 4 bases from V and 6 bases from J; junction bases left unmatched: 8. Profiling relied on immunoSEQ multiplex PCR, and the TCRdb table lists in-frame clones only, not all of them. This table has 400,000 to 450,000 clones, approximately 92% appearing once. This sequence originates from a man in his forties or fifties with head and neck cancer. The V call is TRBV7-9, the J call TRBJ2-7, with 8 bases aligning to TRBD2. Sequencing was performed on PBMCs. CDR3 residues: CASSSYGAGGEQYF. The DNA for the CDR3 is TGTGCCAGCAGCTCCTACGGGGCGGGGGGCGAGCAGTACTTC.